The present T cell receptor (beta chain) was sequenced within a study of blood T cell repertoires in COVID-19. Method: immunoSEQ multiplex PCR; TCRdb's copy keeps in-frame clones and lacks some. The sample records a few hundred thousand clones, about 88% being singletons. This sequence originates from a man between 18 and 29 years old with active or convalescent COVID-19. The sample comprised peripheral blood.

The chain's CDR3 is CASSPDPGWRRNTDTQYF. The CDR3 bases are TGTGCCAGCAGCCCAGACCCGGGGTGGCGGAGAAACACAGATACGCAGTATTTT. The genes are TRBV11-2 and TRBJ2-3, with TRBD2 as a possible D gene (5 bases). Trimming took 5 bases from V and 2 from J, leaving 23 bases between them. CDR1 is SGHAT and CDR2 is FQNNGV in the germline V gene. The CDR3 contains 18 residues.